The 28 T cell receptor beta chains below were found in one sample sequenced in a study of graft-versus-host responses after intestinal transplantation. TCRdb's table, derived via immunoSEQ multiplex PCR, lists solely in-frame clones and lacks some. The sample holds approximately 130,000 clones, 90% to 95% seen once. These receptors lack a known antigen. The sample consisted of unstimulated CD4+ T cells sorted from spleen or lymph node cells, taken before intestinal transplant. These TCRs come from a human donor who received an intestinal transplant.

This chain connects TRBV13 to TRBJ1-2; no reliable D call. Trimming left V 5 bases short and J 3 bases short, with 7 bases between. Germline-derived CDR1 and CDR2 are PRHDT and FYEKMQ (reference sequence). The CDR3 consists of 12 residues. The DNA for the CDR3 is TGTGCCAGCAGCCGGGGTGACTATGGCTACACCTTC. Encoded protein: CASSRGDYGYTF.

The rearrangement links TRBV6-4 to TRBJ2-2, with D possibly being TRBD2 (6 bases). The V gene's germline CDR1 is MRHNA and CDR2 SNTAGT. There are 15 residues in the CDR3. V lost 5 bases and J 5 bases, leaving 15 bases between the germline ends. The CDR3 here is CASSPVGGVTGELFF. In DNA, the CDR3 is TGTGCCAGCAGTCCCGTCGGAGGGGTGACCGGGGAGCTGTTTTTT.

In DNA, the CDR3 is TGCGCCAGCAAAGGGGCAGAAGATCAGCCCCAGCATTTT. Protein sequence: CASKGAEDQPQHF. The rearrangement links TRBV5-1 to TRBJ1-5; D might be TRBD1 (5 bases). Trimming cost V 6 bases and J 5 bases, with 12 bases left between them. The CDR3 covers 13 residues. Germline V gene sequence: CDR1 SGHRS, CDR2 YFSETQ.

As to this clone: This CDR3 is also generated by other DNA sequences in the sample. The J gene is TRBJ2-7, the V gene TRBV12-5, with a weak D call TRBD1 (7 bases). V was cut by 4 bases and J by 0 bases, with 10 bases left in between. In germline, CDR1 is LGHNT, CDR2 FRNRAP. This CDR3 region has 14 residues. The CDR3 is CASGWGDSSYEQYF. The CDR3 DNA is TGTGCTAGTGGTTGGGGGGACAGCTCCTACGAGCAGTACTTC.

The chain joins TRBV19 to TRBJ1-2; D remains ambiguous. Germline-derived CDR1 and CDR2 are LNHDA and SQIVND (reference sequence). The CDR3 is 12 residues long. Trimming removed 5 bases from V and 3 bases from J, with 7 bases in between. The CDR3 coding sequence is TGTGCCAGTAGTGCGCATTACTATGGCTACACCTTC. This translates into CASSAHYYGYTF.

The rearrangement joins TRBV9 to TRBJ1-4, with D possibly TRBD1 on 5 matching bases. V shed 3 bases and J shed 7 bases, with 16 bases lying between them. Germline CDR1 SGDLS, CDR2 YYNGEE. The CDR3 has 15 residues. CDR3: CASSATQGLGEKLFF. CDR3 in DNA: TGTGCCAGCAGCGCTACGCAGGGCCTTGGTGAAAAACTGTTTTTT.

The rearrangement links TRBV30 to TRBJ1-4; D unresolved. With 6 bases removed from V and 4 bases from J, the gap between germline ends came to 9 bases. Germline CDR1 is GTSNPN and CDR2 is SVGIG (reference sequence). This CDR3 contains 12 residues. CDR3 coding DNA: TGTGCCTGCCCAGGTTTTAATGAAAAACTGTTTTTT. Protein product: CACPGFNEKLFF.

This clone was seen more than once but under ten times. The chain joins TRBV5-1 to TRBJ2-7; 10 nucleotides match TRBD1. Germline lookup yields CDR1 SGHRS and CDR2 YFSETQ. This CDR3 spans 14 amino acids. With 3 bases clipped from V and 6 bases from J, the junction kept 6 bases outside the gene matches. The DNA of the CDR3 is TGCGCCAGCAGCTCGGGACAGGGGTATACCGAGCAGTACTTC. As protein: CASSSGQGYTEQYF.

The chain's CDR3 is CASSTGQGGANVLTF. The CDR3 bases are TGTGCCAGCAGCACCGGACAGGGAGGAGCCAACGTCCTGACTTTC. The rearrangement uses TRBV7-6 and TRBJ2-6, with TRBD1 identical over 8 bases. This CDR3 comprises 15 residues. With 5 bases clipped from V and 7 bases from J, the junction kept 7 bases outside the gene matches. Germline V gives CDR1 SGHVS, CDR2 FNYEAQ.

The chain joins TRBV19 to TRBJ1-1, with a weak D call TRBD1 (6 bases). CDR3 length: 14 amino acids. The V end was cut by 4 bases, the J end by 3 bases, with 12 bases between. Germline CDR1 LNHDA, CDR2 SQIVND (reference sequence). CDR3: CASSKRGRDTEAFF. The CDR3 DNA follows: TGTGCCAGTAGTAAGAGGGGGAGGGACACTGAAGCTTTCTTT.

The rearrangement links TRBV25-1 to TRBJ2-5; D perhaps matches TRBD1 (5 bases). V gave up 8 bases and J gave up 5 bases, with 15 bases separating them. The CDR3 runs to 13 residues. CDR1 is MGHDK and CDR2 is SYGVNS in the germline V gene. The CDR3 protein is CASSRGAGETQYF. CDR3 sequence (DNA): TGTGCCAGCTCACGTGGGGCCGGGGAGACCCAGTACTTC. Looking up the rest from reference TRBV25-1 and TRBJ2-5 gives the full variable domain: EADIYQTPRYLVIGTGKKITLECSQTMGHDKMYWYQQDPGMELHLIHYSYGVNSTEKGDLSSESTVSRIRTEHFPLTLESARPSHTSQYLCASSRGAGETQYFGPGTRLLVL.

V gene TRBV5-1 combines with J gene TRBJ1-1; TRBD1 aligns across 7 bases. Germline V CDR1 and CDR2: SGHRS, YFSETQ. This CDR3 region has 17 residues. Trimming cost V 3 bases and J 3 bases; bases outside gene matches: 14. CDR3 in amino acids: CASSWSGQFISDTEAFF. The CDR3 DNA follows: TGCGCCAGCAGCTGGTCGGGACAGTTCATTTCGGACACTGAAGCTTTCTTT.

The J gene is TRBJ1-6, the V gene TRBV7-2, with TRBD1 identical over 8 bases. J lost 10 bases, V lost 0 bases, and 5 bases had no gene match. This CDR3 comprises 15 residues. Germline assignment: CDR1 SGHTA and CDR2 FQGNSA. The CDR3 bases are TGTGCCAGCAGCTTAGCTGGACAGGGAAACTCACCCCTCCACTTT. Translating gives CASSLAGQGNSPLHF.

The chain combines TRBV19 with TRBJ2-2; no reliable D call. This CDR3 has 14 amino acids. The V gene lost 5 bases and the J gene lost 0 bases, with 7 bases spanning the gap. Germline CDR1 LNHDA, CDR2 SQIVND (reference sequence). CDR3 region: CASSRGSNTGELFF. CDR3 DNA: TGTGCCAGTAGTCGAGGCTCGAACACCGGGGAGCTGTTTTTT.

The V gene is TRBV9, the J gene TRBJ2-5, with D perhaps matching TRBD1 (6 bases). The CDR3 is made up of 16 amino acids. V lost 0 bases, J lost 2 bases, and 14 bases lay in between. Germline V gene lookup returns CDR1 SGDLS and CDR2 YYNGEE. CDR3 nucleotide sequence: TGTGCCAGCAGCGTAGTGGGACAAGGGCCTCAAGAGACCCAGTACTTC. This sequence encodes CASSVVGQGPQETQYF.

This rearrangement joins TRBV7-9 to TRBJ2-4, with D possibly TRBD2 on 6 matching bases. Germline V gene sequence: CDR1 SEHNR, CDR2 FQNEAQ (reference sequence). This CDR3 spans 13 amino acids. V was trimmed by 1 base and J by 8 bases, leaving 9 bases between them. The CDR3 nucleotides read TGTGCCAGCAGCTTAGGGGGGGTGGACATTCAGTACTTC. Residues: CASSLGGVDIQYF.

The J gene is TRBJ1-1, the V gene TRBV6-1, with D unresolved. This CDR3 comprises 13 residues. Trimming cost V 7 bases and J 2 bases, with 11 bases left between them. Per germline, CDR1 MNHNS and CDR2 SASEGT. The CDR3 DNA follows: TGTGCCAGCATTCGGGCAGCTAACACTGAAGCTTTCTTT. Protein product: CASIRAANTEAFF.

This chain joins TRBV30 and TRBJ2-7; 11 bases are a match to TRBD1. The V gene end was trimmed by 7 bases and the J gene end by 6 bases; junction bases not matched to a gene: 5. CDR3 length equals 12 residues. CDR1 and CDR2 (germline): GTSNPN, SVGIG (reference sequence). CDR3 loop: CALGQGGAEQYF. Written as DNA, the CDR3 is TGTGCCTTGGGACAGGGGGGTGCCGAGCAGTACTTC.

The chain has TRBV18 and TRBJ1-1; a possible D gene is TRBD1 (6 bases). Per the germline V gene, CDR1 is KGHSH and CDR2 is LQKENI. The CDR3 is 15 residues long. V was trimmed by 3 bases and J by 7 bases, leaving 18 bases between them. CDR3 nucleotides: TGTGCCAGCTCACCGCCAGGGGAAAGTAGTGGTGAAGCTTTCTTT. Its translation is CASSPPGESSGEAFF.

The chain links TRBV5-5 to TRBJ1-5, with D perhaps matching TRBD1 (6 bases). With 0 bases removed from V and 5 bases from J, the gap between germline ends came to 12 bases. The germline CDR1 and CDR2 sequences are SGHKS and YYEKEE (reference sequence). This CDR3 spans 15 amino acids. The CDR3 loop reads CASSLEGGLYQPQHF. As DNA, the CDR3 is TGTGCCAGCAGCTTGGAAGGGGGTCTATATCAGCCCCAGCATTTT.

The rearrangement uses TRBV5-1 and TRBJ2-7; no firm D call. The CDR3 loop spans 13 amino acids. The germline CDR1 and CDR2 sequences are SGHRS and YFSETQ. V gave up 1 base and J gave up 5 bases, with 10 bases separating them. The CDR3 region is CASSLLIMDEQYF. In nucleotides, the CDR3 is TGCGCCAGCAGCTTGCTTATAATGGACGAGCAGTACTTC.

The rearrangement links TRBV19 to TRBJ2-7; the D gene is possibly TRBD1 (6 bases). Per the germline V gene, CDR1 is LNHDA and CDR2 is SQIVND (reference sequence). V was pared by 6 bases and J by 3 bases, with 21 bases between. CDR3 size: 16 residues. This CDR3 reads CASSKGGQFRNYEQYF. The CDR3, as DNA: TGTGCCAGTAGCAAAGGAGGACAGTTCCGGAACTACGAGCAGTACTTC.

The rearrangement uses TRBV5-1 and TRBJ2-5, with 14 bases lining up with TRBD2. The junction had 7 bases not matched to a gene; V was cut back by 4 bases and J by 2 bases. This CDR3 is 17 amino acids long. Germline lookup yields CDR1 SGHRS and CDR2 YFSETQ. CDR3 protein: CASSTGLAGARQETQYF. CDR3 nucleotides: TGCGCCAGCAGCACGGGACTAGCGGGGGCCCGTCAAGAGACCCAGTACTTC. Together with reference TRBV5-1 and TRBJ2-5, the CDR3 gives the full variable domain: KAGVTQTPRYLIKTRGQQVTLSCSPISGHRSVSWYQQTPGQGLQFLFEYFSETQRNKGNFPGRFSGRQFSNSRSEMNVSTLELGDSALYLCASSTGLAGARQETQYFGPGTRLLVL.

The DNA of the CDR3 is TGCGCCAGCAGCGGGGGGGCCGCCGATGAGCAGTTCTTC. Translation: CASSGGAADEQFF. The J gene is TRBJ2-1, the V gene TRBV5-1, with D perhaps matching TRBD2 (7 bases). The CDR3 is made up of 13 amino acids. V was clipped by 4 bases and J by 8 bases, with 13 bases between them. Germline V gives CDR1 SGHRS, CDR2 YFSETQ.

The chain recombines TRBV18 with TRBJ1-1, with D perhaps TRBD1 (6 bases). Trimming removed 2 bases at V and 2 bases at J, with 21 bases between. Germline V lookup: CDR1 KGHSH, CDR2 LQKENI. The CDR3 is 18 residues long. CDR3 in DNA: TGTGCCAGCTCACCAAAAAGGGGGAGTAGGGCTACCAACACTGAAGCTTTCTTT. It encodes CASSPKRGSRATNTEAFF.

This clone was found once. This chain joins TRBV27 and TRBJ2-2; D is possibly TRBD1 (6 bases). Germline-derived CDR1 and CDR2 are MNHEY and SMNVEV (reference sequence). The V end lost 6 bases, the J end lost 2 bases, and 13 bases lay between the germline ends. The CDR3 loop spans 15 amino acids. The CDR3 spells CASRSLGANTGELFF. For the CDR3, the DNA is TGTGCCAGCAGATCTTTGGGGGCCAACACCGGGGAGCTGTTTTTT.

The J gene is TRBJ2-3, the V gene TRBV2; no firm D call. Germline V gives CDR1 SNHLY, CDR2 FYNNEI. V lost 4 bases to trimming and J lost 2 bases, with 7 bases between them. There are 13 residues in the CDR3. The CDR3 bases are TGTGCCAGCAGTGCTATTCCCACAGATACGCAGTATTTT. As protein: CASSAIPTDTQYF.

The DNA of the CDR3 is TGTGCCAGCAGCTTAACCCTAGGTGGAGGCTACGAGCAGTACTTC. Translating it yields CASSLTLGGGYEQYF. The chain combines TRBV7-2 with TRBJ2-7; D is possibly TRBD2 (5 bases). V was trimmed by 2 bases and J by 3 bases, leaving 14 bases between them. This CDR3 spans 15 amino acids. Germline lookup yields CDR1 SGHTA and CDR2 FQGNSA.